This paragraph reports one T cell receptor (beta chain). This entry belongs to a study of shared clonotypes between healthy human individuals. Germline V gene data show CDR1 as SGHNT and CDR2 as YYREEE (reference sequence). Unmatched junction bases numbered 5, after V lost 4 bases and J lost 4 bases. This CDR3 is built from 14 residues. Assay: immunoSEQ multiplex PCR; the TCRdb copy retains only in-frame clones and omits some. The table shows approximately 2.5 million clones, with around 90% occurring only once. The sequence was obtained from a man younger than 30 in good health. The specimen was naive CD4+ T cells sorted from blood. Noted subset: CD45RA+ positively selected. This rearrangement joins TRBV5-4 to TRBJ1-2; 9 bases are a match to TRBD1. DNA of the CDR3: TGTGCCAGCAGCGAGAGGACAGGGGTCTATGGCTACACCTTC. It encodes CASSERTGVYGYTF.